This TCR beta chain was recovered during a study of cytomegalovirus exposure and HLA in healthy donors (dated by TCRdb to 2015 to 2018). Study-level background: In an earlier analysis of 550 to 750 of the donors, roughly 300 Gb of sequence data and some 120 million unique TCR beta sequences from 180 million or so T cells were reported. An early release that covered fewer than 750 HLA-typed donors contained approximately 300 gigabases of sequencing data and around 80 million unique TCR sequences. Of the roughly 400 genotyped donors, around 81% fell in the genetic ancestry cluster associated with self-reported Caucasian donors. The study was designed to test whether signatures of past pathogen exposure could be identified by cataloging public T cell receptors. Using immunosequencing, the study profiled T cell repertoires from about 620 subjects and related those repertoires to cytomegalovirus serostatus. Along with the approximately 650-subject first cohort, a separate validation cohort of 120 different subjects was used. To predict cytomegalovirus infection status, the study combined high-throughput TCR immunosequencing, statistical association of individual TCRs with disease status, and machine learning. A later analysis re-examined previously published TCR beta repertoires from more than 550 donors and added high-resolution HLA genotyping to investigate patterns of TCR occurrence. In the later analysis, no new phenotypic data were used to find candidate immune exposures; instead, reliance was placed on TCR beta sequences and their occurrence across donors. An earlier analysis of several hundred of the donors applied high-throughput TCR beta sequencing to assess whether each TCR beta V gene segment acted as functional or pseudogenic. Donor age, sex, ethnicity and CMV serostatus were collected together with the repertoire data. Genome-wide SNP genotypes for about 60% of the roughly 670 donors were used in a later genetic analysis, which treated that subset as a discovery cohort. All discovery cohort repertoires had been generated on a single sequencing platform. HLA typing included class I and class II loci at four-digit resolution. Typing coverage varied by locus: about 629-640 donors for A, B, C, DRB1 and DQB1; roughly 560 for DQA1; more than 600 for DPA1; about 450 for DPB1. Roughly five DR-DQ haplotypes were handled as single units for association and clustering, since linkage in the cohort was strong. Among roughly 400 genotyped donors of the cohort, an average of approximately 240,000 unique TCR beta nucleotide sequences were sequenced per donor, around 18% of them non-productive.

What the research found in general, with its limitations: A few of the identified cytomegalovirus-associated TCR beta chains were confirmed in vitro to be specific for cytomegalovirus antigens. A further reported finding was that TCR beta sequences accurately predicted the HLA-A and HLA-B alleles for most subjects in the first cohort. Only TCR beta chains were sequenced in this cohort, and the absence of alpha or paired-chain data limited detectable features. Seventeen rarely observed V segments, including chromosome 9 orphons, were excluded from the earlier analysis of approximately 500 of the donors because counts were too low. HLA typing was unavailable for some donors at each locus, so association tests used only the typed subset. For the cohort, immune exposure information was limited to CMV serostatus. Most TCR sequences were observed very rarely across donors, whereas some public TCRs were present in many individuals. An earlier analysis of 587 of the donors showed that most TCR beta V segments appeared in productive rearrangements either about 87% or about 30% of the time, which broadly matched IMGT annotations. The study listed approximately 150 TCR beta chains as associated with cytomegalovirus. Correlated functional status among segregating V segments might reflect linkage disequilibrium, but an unknown experimental factor could not be ruled out. A group of highly shared sequence variants was considered likely to be a technical artifact of the sequencing pipeline. The presence/absence analyses assumed that sequencing depth was roughly uniform across donors, and that assumption may not be true. A later analysis found that most CMV-associated TCR beta chains appeared HLA-restricted, with HLA associations seemingly driven largely by CMV exposure. V-gene and J-gene trimming of TCR beta chains was associated with a missense DCLRE1C variant in a later genetic analysis, and the association was replicated in an independent cohort. Because the 87-base-pair reads could not distinguish some IMGT-functional V segments, including TRBV6-2 and TRBV6-3, those segments were excluded. In a later analysis, several top co-occurrence clusters were reported to appear linked to parvovirus B19, influenza, CMV and Epstein-Barr virus. According to a later analysis, TCR association rates differed among HLA loci, with DRB1 alleles showing the most associated TCRs and HLA-C alleles showing the fewest. The authors suggested that the approach could potentially be extended to other disease states and immunological phenotypes. Compared with equally common non-associated chains, HLA-associated TCR beta chains in a later analysis were more clonally expanded and had lower generation probabilities. The classifier was reported to diagnose cytomegalovirus status with high specificity and sensitivity in both the original and validation cohorts. A later genetic analysis reported fewer N-insertions in productive TCRs among donors in an Asian-associated ancestry cluster than the approximately 700-donor mean. At a false discovery rate of 0.05, a later analysis linked under 20,000 TCR beta sequences to specific HLA alleles. Assigning TCR associations to individual alleles was difficult when HLA alleles, especially DR and DQ, strongly co-occurred.

In total, approximately 690 healthy bone marrow donors made up the cohort. Cohort members were all nominally healthy when sampled, although unrecorded immune exposures were likely present. The donor was CMV seronegative and belonged to the group of under 400 seronegative cohort members. A peripheral blood sample was collected from each donor, and TCR beta sequencing was performed on peripheral blood mononuclear cells. Genomic DNA was extracted from the blood cell samples with the Qiagen DNeasy Blood Extraction Kit. Library creation used the immunoSEQ multiplex PCR assay. The multiplex PCR relied on a mix of 60 forward primers for TCR Vbeta segments and 13 reverse primers for TCR Jbeta segments. The CDR3 region of rearranged TCR beta genes was amplified from genomic DNA by a multiplex PCR assay. The amplified TCR beta libraries were sequenced on the Illumina HiSeq System as 87-base-pair reads. The published analysis was carried out like this. A later analysis tallied roughly 80 million unique TCR beta chains across the 700 or so repertoires, and around 9.9 million of those chains were shared by two or more donors. Raw reads were error-corrected and collapsed into unique sequences by a nearest-neighbor algorithm in which closely related sequences were merged to remove PCR and sequencing errors. To assign V, D and J gene segments, CDR3 sequences were aligned to IMGT reference sequences. For a sequence to be retained, a match of at least six nucleotides was required to both a V gene segment and a J gene segment. A rearrangement counted as productive if the CDR3 had no stop codons and remained in frame with V and J, and every other rearrangement counted as non-productive. CDR3 was defined by IMGT convention, running from the second conserved V-encoded cysteine to the conserved J-encoded phenylalanine. Sequences without an unambiguous match to a single V gene segment were excluded from the earlier analysis of several hundred of the donors. In an earlier analysis of some 590 of the donors, a V segment was called functional when productive rearrangements were above 56.7%, and segregating when the standard deviation between donors exceeded 5%. A statistical classification framework was built to diagnose cytomegalovirus status from the catalog of TCR beta chain sequences. In a later analysis, TCR nucleotide sequences were compared against IMGT/GENE-DB human TR gene sequences so that V and J genes could be assigned. In a later analysis, CDR3 sequences and most-parsimonious VDJ recombination scenarios were assigned using the TCRdist pipeline. In a later analysis, each TCR beta chain was defined by its CDR3 amino acid sequence together with its V-gene family, and reads without a unique V-gene family were excluded. In a later analysis, some 600 highly shared, low-generation-probability nucleotide sequences were removed to address suspected cross-contamination and a sequencing artifact. In a later analysis, a clonal expansion index for each public chain was calculated from normalized within-repertoire ranks of inferred template counts. A later analysis computed generation probabilities with a VDJ recombination model fitted to out-of-frame rearrangements, and checked the results against IGoR. In a later analysis, TCR-TCR, TCR-HLA and TCR-CMV co-occurrence was scored with hypergeometric tests, and a repertoire-size bias correction was applied to TCR pairs. False discovery rates were estimated in a later analysis by permuting HLA or CMV assignments 20 times. In a later analysis, co-occurring TCRs were grouped with DBSCAN, and TCRdist sequence similarity was added when clustering was performed within HLA-allele-positive subsets. Repertoires with fewer than 30,000 or more than 120,000 public chains, plus five repertoires with anomalous nucleotide sharing, were excluded from co-occurrence clustering. TCRdb took over this immuneACCESS table, retaining in-frame rearrangements with V and J assigned. Such tables are incomplete; in checked studies, under half of the missing clones stem from an unresolved V gene, and the remainder is unexplained. From that table come the V and J calls and clone size; the DNA was used to work out D and trimming. The sample table lists some 150,000 clones, around 80% of them with a count of one. The ten largest clones add up to roughly 4.2% of the sample.

Details on this clone: Its antigen is unknown. No much larger clone exists at a distance of one base, and base qualities are not known.

Trimming takes 3 bases from V and 4 bases from J, and the germline ends sit 23 bases apart. CDR3 length: 18 amino acids, cysteine to phenylalanine. The entry retains the CDR3 DNA only, 54 bases that are in frame from base 1. In the germline V gene, CDR1 corresponds to SGHRS and CDR2 to YFSETQ. This TCR was sampled from a woman aged 40 to 50 in good health and CMV-seronegative. Sequencing input: PBMCs. In this chain, TRBV5-1 is recombined with TRBJ2-4, with TRBD2 tentatively as D gene (6 bases match). The CDR3 amino acid sequence is: CASSWGDMWEVGKNIQYF. The base sequence is TGCGCCAGCAGCTGGGGCGATATGTGGGAGGTCGGAAAAAACATTCAGTACTTC.